This T cell receptor (beta chain) was recorded in a study of blood T cell repertoires in COVID-19 (TCRdb year 2020). In terms of the full investigation: Samples covering the acute and convalescent phases of COVID-19 were provided by collaborators in the United States, Italy and Spain. The prospective study material was composed of cDNA or gDNA derived from T cells, B-cell-depleted T cells, or PBMCs. Deeply sampled blood TCRbeta repertoires from subjects exposed to, actively infected with, or recovered from COVID-19 were included in the dataset. The repertoires were released in a freely available public database meant as a resource for research on the immune response to SARS-CoV-2. Samples came from the ongoing ImmuneRACE study (first 160 participants) plus 1,254 subjects from 6 global collaborators. A de-identified subject ID, COVID-19 status, age in years and sex were almost always included in the sample metadata. Where HLA class I and class II types were available, the types were taken from metadata supplied by the sample provider, not from assay-based typing. Results and caveats for the whole study, not just this receptor: The quantity of clinical and demographic metadata differed by source and by participant and was supplied without curation.

Collaborating institutions collected whole blood in K2EDTA tubes following their own protocols. Collaborator samples were shipped for TCRbeta analysis as frozen whole blood, isolated PBMCs, or DNA extracted from either sample type. Here V drops 4 bases and J drops 8 bases, and the junction holds 10 bases not matched to any gene. Including cysteine and phenylalanine, the CDR3 has 15 amino acids. Just the 45-base CDR3 DNA is kept, in frame starting at base 1. As encoded in the germline V gene, CDR1 is SGHRS while CDR2 is YFSETQ. This clone was observed a single time. Its antigen target is currently unknown. No much larger clonotype is one base removed from it; base qualities were not supplied. TCRbeta CDR3 regions were amplified from genomic DNA by means of the immunoSEQ Assay, a bias-controlled multiplex PCR. The study's own analysis went as follows. The number of nucleated cells in each sample was estimated by amplification of reference gene primers within the assay. To quantify the absolute abundance of each unique TCRbeta CDR3 rearrangement, sequence reads were collapsed and filtered. For each sample, productive Simpson clonality was calculated by taking the square root of Simpson's diversity index across productive rearrangements. In its TCRdb copy, this immuneACCESS table keeps in-frame sequences only and misses some clones. Where compared with another copy, unresolved V genes explain less than half of these, and the others have no known cause. V, J and clone size were drawn from that table, and D and trimming were deduced from the DNA. The sample table shows 250,000 to 300,000 clones, and around 86% are seen once. The ten largest clones add up to around 3% of the sample.

The receptor comes from a woman aged 60-75 years with active or convalescent COVID-19. Material for sequencing was peripheral blood. The V and J genes are TRBV5-1 and TRBJ1-4, with TRBD1 matching 8 junction bases. The CDR3 reads as follows: CASSLPTGEEEKLFF. The DNA is TGCGCCAGCAGCCTGCCGACAGGGGAGGAAGAAAAACTGTTTTTT.